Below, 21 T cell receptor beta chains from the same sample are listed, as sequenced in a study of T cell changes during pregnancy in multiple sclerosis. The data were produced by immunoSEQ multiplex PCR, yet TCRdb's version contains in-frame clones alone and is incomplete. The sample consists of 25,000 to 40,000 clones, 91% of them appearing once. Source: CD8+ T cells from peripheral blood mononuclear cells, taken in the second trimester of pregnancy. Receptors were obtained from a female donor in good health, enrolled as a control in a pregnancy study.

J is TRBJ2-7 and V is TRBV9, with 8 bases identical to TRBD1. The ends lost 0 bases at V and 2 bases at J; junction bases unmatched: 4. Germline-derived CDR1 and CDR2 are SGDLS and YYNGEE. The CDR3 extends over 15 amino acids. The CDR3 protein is CASSVGRGPTYEQYF. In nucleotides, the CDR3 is TGTGCCAGCAGCGTAGGCAGGGGGCCAACCTACGAGCAGTACTTC.

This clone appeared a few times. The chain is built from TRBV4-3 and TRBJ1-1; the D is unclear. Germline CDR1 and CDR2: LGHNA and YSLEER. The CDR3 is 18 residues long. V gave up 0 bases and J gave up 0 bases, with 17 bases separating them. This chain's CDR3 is CASSQDNMRRSLNTEAFF. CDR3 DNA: TGCGCCAGCAGCCAAGATAATATGAGGCGGAGTCTGAACACTGAAGCTTTCTTT.

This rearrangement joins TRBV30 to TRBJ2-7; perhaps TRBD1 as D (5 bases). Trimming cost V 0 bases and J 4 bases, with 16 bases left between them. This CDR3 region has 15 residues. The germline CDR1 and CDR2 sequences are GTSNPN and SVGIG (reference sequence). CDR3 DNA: TGTGCCTGGAGTGTCGCTTCAGGGCGATCGTACGAGCAGTACTTC. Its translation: CAWSVASGRSYEQYF.

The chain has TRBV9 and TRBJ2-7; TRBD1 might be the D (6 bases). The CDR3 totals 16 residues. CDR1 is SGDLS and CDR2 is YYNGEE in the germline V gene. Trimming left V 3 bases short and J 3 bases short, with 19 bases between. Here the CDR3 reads CASSGGSGTRVYEQYF. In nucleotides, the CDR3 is TGTGCCAGCAGCGGGGGGTCCGGGACAAGGGTCTACGAGCAGTACTTC.

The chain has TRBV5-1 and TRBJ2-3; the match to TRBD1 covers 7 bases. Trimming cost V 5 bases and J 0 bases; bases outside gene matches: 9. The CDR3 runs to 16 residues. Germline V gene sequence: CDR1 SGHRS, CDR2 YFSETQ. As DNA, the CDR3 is TGCGCCAGCAGAACCACAGGGGCATCTAGCACAGATACGCAGTATTTT. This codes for CASRTTGASSTDTQYF.

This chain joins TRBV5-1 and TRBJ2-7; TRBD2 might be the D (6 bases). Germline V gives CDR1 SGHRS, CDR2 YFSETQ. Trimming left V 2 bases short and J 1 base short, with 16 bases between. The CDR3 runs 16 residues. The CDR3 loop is CASSFGGLPGSYEQYF. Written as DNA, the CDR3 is TGCGCCAGCAGCTTTGGAGGGCTCCCAGGATCCTACGAGCAGTACTTC.

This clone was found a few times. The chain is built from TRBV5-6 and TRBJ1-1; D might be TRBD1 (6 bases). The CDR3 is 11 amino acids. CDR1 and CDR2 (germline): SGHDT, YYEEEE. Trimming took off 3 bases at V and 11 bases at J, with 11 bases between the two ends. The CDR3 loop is CASSYRAGAFF. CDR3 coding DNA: TGTGCCAGCAGCTACAGGGCTGGGGCTTTCTTT.

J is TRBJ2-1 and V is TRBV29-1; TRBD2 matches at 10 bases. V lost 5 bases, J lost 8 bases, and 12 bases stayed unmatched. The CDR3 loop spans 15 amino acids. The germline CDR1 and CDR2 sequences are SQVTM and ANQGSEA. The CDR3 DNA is TGCAGCGTTTCCCATTTTAGCGGGGGGTCTGATGAGCAGTTCTTC. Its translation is CSVSHFSGGSDEQFF.

CDR3 sequence: CASSPEGAYEQYF. CDR3 nucleotides: TGCGCCAGCAGCCCGGAAGGGGCTTACGAGCAGTACTTC. The rearrangement links TRBV5-1 to TRBJ2-7, with D possibly being TRBD1 (5 bases). V dropped 4 bases and J dropped 4 bases, with 12 bases sitting between them. Per germline, CDR1 SGHRS and CDR2 YFSETQ. CDR3 length: 13 amino acids. The variable domain in full, completed from reference TRBV5-1 and TRBJ2-7, reads KAGVTQTPRYLIKTRGQQVTLSCSPISGHRSVSWYQQTPGQGLQFLFEYFSETQRNKGNFPGRFSGRQFSNSRSEMNVSTLELGDSALYLCASSPEGAYEQYFGPGTRLTVT.

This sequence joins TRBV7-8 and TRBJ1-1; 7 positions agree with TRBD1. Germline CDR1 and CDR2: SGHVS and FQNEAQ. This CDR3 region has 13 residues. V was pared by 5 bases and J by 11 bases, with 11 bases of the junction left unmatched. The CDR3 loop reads CASSLDRESSAFF. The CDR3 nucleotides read TGTGCCAGCAGCCTTGACAGGGAGTCTAGCGCTTTCTTT.

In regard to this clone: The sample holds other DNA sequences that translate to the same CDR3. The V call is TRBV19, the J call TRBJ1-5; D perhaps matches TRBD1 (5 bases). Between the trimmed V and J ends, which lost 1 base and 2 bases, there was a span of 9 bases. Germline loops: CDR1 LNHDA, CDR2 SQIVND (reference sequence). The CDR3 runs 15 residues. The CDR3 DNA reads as TGTGCCAGTAGTATAGGTCAGGGTGGCAATCAGCCCCAGCATTTT. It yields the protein CASSIGQGGNQPQHF.

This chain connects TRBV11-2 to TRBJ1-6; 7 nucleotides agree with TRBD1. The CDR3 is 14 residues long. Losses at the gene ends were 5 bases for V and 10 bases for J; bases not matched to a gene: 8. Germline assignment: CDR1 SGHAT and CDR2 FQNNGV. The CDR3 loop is CASSPRQGGSPLHF. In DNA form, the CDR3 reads TGTGCCAGCAGCCCTAGACAGGGAGGATCACCCCTCCACTTT.

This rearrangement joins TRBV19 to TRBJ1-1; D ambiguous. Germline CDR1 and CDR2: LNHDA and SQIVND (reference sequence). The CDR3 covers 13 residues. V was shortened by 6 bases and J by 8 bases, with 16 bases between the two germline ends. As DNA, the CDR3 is TGTGCCAGTAGATACGCACTCGCGACAGAAGCTTTCTTT. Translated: CASRYALATEAFF.

CDR3 bases: TGTGCCAGCAGCTCCCCAGAGGGAGGAGGAGCTTTCTTT. It specifies CASSSPEGGGAFF. The chain couples TRBV7-9 to TRBJ1-1, with unresolved D. Germline V CDR1 and CDR2: SEHNR, FQNEAQ (reference sequence). The CDR3 is 13 residues long. V lost 4 bases and J 10 bases, leaving 16 bases between the germline ends.

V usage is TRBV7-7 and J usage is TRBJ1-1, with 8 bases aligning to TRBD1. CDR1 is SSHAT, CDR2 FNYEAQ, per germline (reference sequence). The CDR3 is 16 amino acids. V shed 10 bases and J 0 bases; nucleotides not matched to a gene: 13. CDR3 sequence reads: CAKYRGGELMNTEAFF. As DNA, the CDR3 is TGTGCCAAATACAGGGGGGGCGAGCTCATGAACACTGAAGCTTTCTTT.

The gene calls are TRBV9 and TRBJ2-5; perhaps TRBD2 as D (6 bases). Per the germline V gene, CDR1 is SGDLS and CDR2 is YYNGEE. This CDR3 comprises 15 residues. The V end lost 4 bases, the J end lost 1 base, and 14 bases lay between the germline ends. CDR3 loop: CASSLLTGGQETQYF. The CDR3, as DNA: TGTGCCAGCAGCCTCTTAACCGGGGGCCAAGAGACCCAGTACTTC.

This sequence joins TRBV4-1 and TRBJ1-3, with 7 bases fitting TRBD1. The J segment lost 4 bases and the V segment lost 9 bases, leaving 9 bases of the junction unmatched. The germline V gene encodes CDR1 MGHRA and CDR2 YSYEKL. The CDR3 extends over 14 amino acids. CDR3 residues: CASSSPTGGNTIYF. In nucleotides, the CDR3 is TGCGCCAGTAGTTCCCCGACAGGGGGAAACACCATATATTTT.

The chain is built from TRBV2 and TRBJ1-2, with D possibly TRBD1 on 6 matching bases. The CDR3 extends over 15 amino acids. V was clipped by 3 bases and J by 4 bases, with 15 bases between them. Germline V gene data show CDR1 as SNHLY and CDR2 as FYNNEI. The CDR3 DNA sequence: TGTGCCAGCAGTGATCGACAGGCAGACCCCTATGGCTACACCTTC. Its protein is CASSDRQADPYGYTF.

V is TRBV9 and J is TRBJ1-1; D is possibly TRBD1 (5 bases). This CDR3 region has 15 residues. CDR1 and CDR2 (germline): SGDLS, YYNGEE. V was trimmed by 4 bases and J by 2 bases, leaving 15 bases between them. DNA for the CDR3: TGTGCCAGCAGCCCAGGGACTCCTGGAAACACTGAAGCTTTCTTT. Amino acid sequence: CASSPGTPGNTEAFF.

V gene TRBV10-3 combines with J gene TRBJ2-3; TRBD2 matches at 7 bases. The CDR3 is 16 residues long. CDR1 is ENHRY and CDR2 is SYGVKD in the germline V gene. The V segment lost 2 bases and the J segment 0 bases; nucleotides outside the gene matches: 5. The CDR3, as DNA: TGTGCCATCAGTGAGGGTGCGGGGGATAGCACAGATACGCAGTATTTT. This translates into CAISEGAGDSTDTQYF.

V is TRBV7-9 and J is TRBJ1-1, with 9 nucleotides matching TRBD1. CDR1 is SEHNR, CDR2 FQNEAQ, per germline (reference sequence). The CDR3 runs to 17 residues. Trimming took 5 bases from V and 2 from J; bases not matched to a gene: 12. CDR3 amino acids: CASSPSLGQGPNTEAFF. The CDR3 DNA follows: TGTGCCAGCAGCCCAAGCCTAGGACAGGGGCCTAACACTGAAGCTTTCTTT.